Presented here are 13 T cell receptor beta chains from one specimen sequenced in a study of T cell changes during pregnancy in multiple sclerosis. The repertoire was sequenced with immunoSEQ multiplex PCR; TCRdb's copy has only in-frame clones and lacks some. The repertoire holds just under 70,000 clones, with more than 80% as singletons. Sequences were derived from peripheral blood, sampled in the second trimester of pregnancy. These receptors were obtained from a female donor with multiple sclerosis, enrolled in a pregnancy study.

The J gene is TRBJ2-1, the V gene TRBV4-3, with 9 bases matching TRBD2. CDR1 and CDR2 (germline): LGHNA, YSLEER. This CDR3 region has 16 residues. The V gene end was trimmed by 0 bases and the J gene end by 4 bases; junction bases not matched to a gene: 4. CDR3 bases: TGCGCCAGCAGCCAAGATCGGCTAGCGGGGTACAATGAGCAGTTCTTC. This gives the protein CASSQDRLAGYNEQFF.

This clone was detected a few times. This CDR3 is CASRGLAGGEETQYF. The CDR3 coding sequence is TGTGCCAGCAGGGGACTAGCGGGGGGAGAAGAGACCCAGTACTTC. This chain connects TRBV6-5 to TRBJ2-5; TRBD2 agrees at 15 bases. The CDR3 extends over 15 amino acids. Trimming removed 6 bases from V and 3 bases from J; junction bases left unmatched: 2. The germline V gene encodes CDR1 MNHEY and CDR2 SVGAGI.

DNA of the CDR3: TGTGCCGGGGGACTAGCGGGAACCTACGAGCAGTACTTC. The encoded protein is CAGGLAGTYEQYF. The chain joins TRBV6-1 to TRBJ2-7; 13 bases match TRBD2. V dropped 11 bases and J dropped 2; count of bases not matched to a gene: 3. The CDR3 loop spans 13 amino acids. The V gene's germline CDR1 is MNHNS and CDR2 SASEGT.

The rearrangement joins TRBV6-5 to TRBJ2-3; 9 bases fit TRBD2. Trimming at V came to 6 bases and at J to 1 base, leaving 5 bases not matched to a gene. CDR1 and CDR2 from the germline V gene are MNHEY and SVGAGI. The CDR3 is 15 amino acids. CDR3 DNA sequence: TGTGCCAGCAGACGAAGCGGGGGGCGCACAGATACGCAGTATTTT. Translated: CASRRSGGRTDTQYF.

The CDR3 DNA follows: TGTGCCAGCAGCCCGGGACTAGCGGGGGTACAAGAGACCCAGTACTTC. It yields the protein CASSPGLAGVQETQYF. This chain connects TRBV7-6 to TRBJ2-5; 14 bases line up with TRBD2. CDR3 length: 16 amino acids. Germline lookup yields CDR1 SGHVS and CDR2 FNYEAQ. With 5 bases clipped from V and 2 bases from J, the junction kept 4 bases outside the gene matches.

The gene calls are TRBV6-7 and TRBJ2-7; no clear D. TRBV6-7 is given ORF status, its function remaining uncertain. V gave up 6 bases and J gave up 1 base, with 16 bases separating them. CDR3 size: 15 residues. The CDR3 sequence is CASSHGWAQSYEQYF. The CDR3 DNA reads TGTGCCAGCAGCCACGGCTGGGCTCAATCCTACGAGCAGTACTTC.

This chain uses TRBV4-3 with TRBJ2-1, with D maybe TRBD1 (5 bases). The V end was cut by 1 base, the J end by 6 bases, with 13 bases between. This CDR3 spans 15 amino acids. Germline V gives CDR1 LGHNA, CDR2 YSLEER. The CDR3 nucleotides are TGCGCCAGCAGCCAAGGCCAGGGCAACATCAATGAGCAGTTCTTC. This encodes CASSQGQGNINEQFF.

A remark on this clone: This sample includes further DNA sequences coding for the same CDR3. The chain joins TRBV6-5 to TRBJ2-1, with TRBD2 matching over 10 bases. The CDR3 covers 13 residues. In germline, CDR1 is MNHEY, CDR2 SVGAGI. J was trimmed by 7 bases and V by 10 bases; bases with no gene match: 7. The CDR3 nucleotides read TGTGCCACCCGACTAGCGGGCGTAAATGAGCAGTTCTTC. It is translated as CATRLAGVNEQFF.

The chain has TRBV18 and TRBJ1-5; tentatively, D is TRBD1 (6 bases). The CDR3 length is 18 residues. V lost 4 bases, J lost 0 bases, and 19 bases lay in between. Germline V gives CDR1 KGHSH, CDR2 LQKENI. Here the CDR3 reads CASSRRQVTTDSNQPQHF. The DNA of the CDR3 is TGTGCCAGCTCACGAAGACAGGTTACAACTGATAGCAATCAGCCCCAGCATTTT.

The chain combines TRBV27 with TRBJ1-2; 7 bases fit TRBD1. After removal of 4 bases from V and 3 bases from J, the junction contained 11 bases not matched to a gene. Per the germline V gene, CDR1 is MNHEY and CDR2 is SMNVEV (reference sequence). The CDR3 extends over 16 amino acids. CDR3 bases: TGTGCCAGCAGTTCCCGAGGGGGCCCCTCTTACTATGGCTACACCTTC. It translates to CASSSRGGPSYYGYTF.

This clone was observed once. The chain has TRBV7-2 and TRBJ2-7, with D unclear. V lost 0 bases to trimming and J lost 2 bases, with 17 bases between them. Germline-derived CDR1 and CDR2 are SGHTA and FQGNSA. This CDR3 region has 17 residues. The CDR3 DNA reads TGTGCCAGCAGCTTAGCAGTTAGTCACCAACTTACCTACGAGCAGTACTTC. Translation gives CASSLAVSHQLTYEQYF.

The CDR3 nucleotides are TGTGCCAGTAGCCTTAGCGGGACAGAAAACTATGGCTACACCTTC. Translating gives CASSLSGTENYGYTF. This chain links TRBV19 with TRBJ1-2; 7 bases line up with TRBD1. The germline CDR1 and CDR2 sequences are LNHDA and SQIVND (reference sequence). V trimming: 6 bases; J trimming: 2 bases; junction bases outside the gene matches: 9. The CDR3 loop spans 15 amino acids.

The chain has TRBV7-8 and TRBJ2-3; D is perhaps TRBD1 (6 bases). This CDR3 contains 14 residues. In germline, CDR1 is SGHVS, CDR2 FQNEAQ. The V and J ends lost 5 bases and 8 bases respectively, with 17 bases between them. DNA of the CDR3: TGTGCCAGCAGCCCAAGGGGGTTTGGAGGTACGCAGTATTTT. Amino acids: CASSPRGFGGTQYF.